Described below is a single T cell receptor beta chain sequence and its context. One end of the junction does not line up with germline, which may come from a read error. Other DNA sequences in this specimen translate into the identical CDR3. Primers for the PCR totalled 60 Vbeta and 13 Jbeta. Assay used: immunoSEQ multiplex PCR; TCRdb lists only in-frame clones, some missing. The sample lists some 140,000 clones, 72% occurring once. These data come from a study of cytomegalovirus exposure and HLA in healthy donors. This sequence originates from a man aged 45 to 65 in good health and CMV-seropositive. The sample taken for sequencing was PBMCs.

The CDR3 DNA follows: TGCGCCAGCAGTGAATTGGGCCGACTGAACACTGAAGCTTTCTTT. Translating gives CASSELGRLNTEAFF. This chain joins TRBV2 and TRBJ1-1; no definite D call. CDR1 is SNHLY and CDR2 is FYNNEI in the germline V gene. This CDR3 is built from 15 residues.